This T cell receptor (beta chain) stems from a study of spatial heterogeneity in lung cancer. Study background: Every unique TCR and UMI combination, on average, appeared more than ten times in raw reads. General study findings and limits: Among blood samples, ubiquitous expanded tumor TCRs appeared more at resection than at follow-up.

Time point in this sample: sample taken at primary tumor resection. No cell sorting; template was whole RNA from tumor, lung tissue or PBMC. Donors were 72 untreated early-stage non-small cell lung cancer patients. At least ten counts were recorded for this clonotype. Its antigen is currently unknown. On each TCR cDNA molecule, a unique molecular identifier was present. MiXCR was run by TCRdb on the 5' RACE reads, yielding one entry per CDR3 protein. Of around 15,000 distinct CDR3 sequences in the sample, 6.5% to 8.5% are singletons; the top ten hold 33%. This TCR was sampled from a female donor with early-stage non-small cell lung cancer. The sequencing here drew on PBMCs, taken at surgery.

The CDR3 is CASFLETPGTQYF. CDR3 DNA: TGCGCCAGCTTCCTCGAGACCCCAGGCACGCAGTATTTT. The chain has TRBV5-1 and TRBJ2-3; the D is unclear. Germline-derived CDR1 and CDR2 are SGHRS and YFSETQ. The germline V and J ends were trimmed by 7 bases and 9 bases, with 18 bases remaining between them. The CDR3 runs 13 residues.